This T cell receptor (beta chain) appears in the sequencing data of a study of blood T cell repertoires in COVID-19. This CDR3 comprises 11 residues. From germline, CDR1 is SGHVS and CDR2 FQNEAQ. Trimming cost V 5 bases and J 3 bases, with 4 bases left between them. Clones were sequenced by immunoSEQ multiplex PCR, and TCRdb holds only the in-frame ones, with some missing. This sample has under 150,000 clones; approximately 86% occur once, and the top ten carry around 2.3%. This sequence joins TRBV7-8 and TRBJ1-1; D is ambiguous. The sample taken for sequencing was PBMCs or T cells enriched from blood (not recorded which). This TCR came from a woman in her forties or fifties who had recovered from COVID-19. The DNA for the CDR3 is TGTGCCAGCAGCCCCTACACTGAAGCTTTCTTT. As protein: CASSPYTEAFF. The whole variable domain, filled in from reference TRBV7-8 and TRBJ1-1, reads GAGVSQSPRYKVAKRGQDVALRCDPISGHVSLFWYQQALGQGPEFLTYFQNEAQLDKSGLPSDRFFAERPEGSVSTLKIQRTQQEDSAVYLCASSPYTEAFFGQGTRLTVV.